The TCR beta chain described here comes from a study of tissue T cells after allogeneic stem cell transplantation. The method was immunoSEQ multiplex PCR; TCRdb's version includes in-frame clones alone and lacks a portion of them. The sample consists of some 6,700 clones, about 50% of them appearing once. CDR1 and CDR2 (germline): MNHDT, YYDKIL. Trimming pared 1 base from V and 2 bases from J, leaving 8 bases between. This CDR3 region has 15 residues. This clone has just a few counts. The genes and germline here are from mouse. The read falls 1 residue short of the CDR3 end, and the missing part is taken from the germline J gene. Time point described: mouse harvest day 7 after allogeneic transplant. The graft held 10^6 splenic CD5+ T cells and 10^7 T-cell-depleted bone marrow cells.

The chain recombines TRBV17 with TRBJ2-2; D call uncertain. Sequences were obtained from gut tissue. The TCR was taken from a female BALB/c mouse given C57BL/6 T cells with graft-versus-host disease after an allogeneic hematopoietic cell transplant. The CDR3 DNA, read in part, is TGTGCTAGCAGTAGAGGGGGATGGAACACCGGGCAGCTCTAC. This codes for CASSRGGWNTGQLY. The entire CDR3 is CASSRGGWNTGQLYF.